Listed here are 25 T cell receptor beta chains from one sample, sequenced in a study of T cell changes during pregnancy in multiple sclerosis. TCRdb's copy holds only in-frame clones and misses some; the assay was immunoSEQ multiplex PCR. The sample comprises more than 40,000 clones, 80% to 95% of which are singletons, and approximately 0.72% rests with the top ten. The starting material was CD4+ T cells from peripheral blood mononuclear cells, obtained in the third trimester of pregnancy. The receptor source for this set is a female donor with multiple sclerosis, enrolled in a pregnancy study.

The rearrangement joins TRBV19 to TRBJ2-1; 9 bases are a match to TRBD1. Trimming at V came to 3 bases and at J to 7 bases, leaving 4 bases not matched to a gene. Germline V lookup: CDR1 LNHDA, CDR2 SQIVND (reference sequence). This CDR3 has 14 amino acids. The CDR3 reads CASSMGQGGNEQFF. The CDR3 region has the DNA TGTGCCAGTAGTATGGGACAGGGAGGGAATGAGCAGTTCTTC.

V and J are TRBV19 and TRBJ2-2; D is perhaps TRBD1 (5 bases). The V gene's germline CDR1 is LNHDA and CDR2 SQIVND (reference sequence). The ends were cut back, 3 bases at V and 0 bases at J, with 14 bases in the middle. The CDR3 has 17 residues. CDR3 coding DNA: TGTGCCAGTAGTATTAGCCAAGGACAAGCGAACACCGGGGAGCTGTTTTTT. It is translated as CASSISQGQANTGELFF.

This chain joins TRBV7-8 and TRBJ1-3; D gene ambiguous. Germline V gene data show CDR1 as SGHVS and CDR2 as FQNEAQ. The CDR3 covers 15 residues. V dropped 0 bases and J dropped 2 bases, with 8 bases sitting between them. Here the CDR3 DNA reads TGTGCCAGCAGCTTAGCGCGGGGTACTGGAAACACCATATATTTT. Its translation: CASSLARGTGNTIYF.

The gene calls are TRBV6-6 and TRBJ1-2; 7 nucleotides agree with TRBD1. The ends lost 4 bases at V and 3 bases at J; junction bases unmatched: 11. This CDR3 contains 16 residues. CDR1 MNHNY and CDR2 SVGAGI come from the germline V gene (reference sequence). The CDR3 loop reads CASSSGTAMRDYGYTF. CDR3 sequence (DNA): TGTGCCAGCAGTTCAGGGACAGCTATGAGGGACTATGGCTACACCTTC.

This clone has just one count. The rearrangement uses TRBV6-5 and TRBJ2-1; 7 bases match TRBD1. After removal of 11 bases from V and 6 bases from J, the junction contained 13 bases not matched to a gene. CDR3 length: 14 amino acids. Germline CDR1 reads MNHEY; CDR2 reads SVGAGI. The CDR3 DNA is TGTGCCTCAAGAGACAGGGACACAGGCAATGAGCAGTTCTTC. As protein: CASRDRDTGNEQFF.

This chain uses TRBV7-2 with TRBJ1-2; D gene uncertain. The germline V and J ends were trimmed by 4 bases and 3 bases, with 15 bases remaining between them. This CDR3 region has 15 residues. Germline-derived CDR1 and CDR2 are SGHTA and FQGNSA. For the CDR3, the DNA is TGTGCCAGCAGCTCGGGAGCTCAAAGGGACTATGGCTACACCTTC. Protein: CASSSGAQRDYGYTF.

The V gene is TRBV15, the J gene TRBJ1-5, with D perhaps TRBD1 (5 bases). This CDR3 has 15 residues. Germline V gene sequence: CDR1 LNHNV, CDR2 YYDKDF (reference sequence). V shed 3 bases and J shed 3 bases, with 12 bases lying between them. CDR3 coding DNA: TGTGCCACCAGCAGTAGTGGACAATTCAATCAGCCCCAGCATTTT. Translating gives CATSSSGQFNQPQHF.

The chain joins TRBV7-9 to TRBJ2-3; TRBD2 aligns across 16 bases. V dropped 3 bases and J dropped 0; count of bases not matched to a gene: 0. The CDR3 runs 17 residues. From germline, CDR1 is SEHNR and CDR2 FQNEAQ (reference sequence). The CDR3 DNA follows: TGTGCCAGCAGCTTGGGACTAGCGGGAGGGAGCACAGATACGCAGTATTTT. This encodes CASSLGLAGGSTDTQYF.

The chain joins TRBV4-3 to TRBJ1-4; perhaps TRBD1 as D (5 bases). Germline V gene data show CDR1 as LGHNA and CDR2 as YSLEER. The CDR3 totals 15 residues. The V end lost 2 bases, the J end lost 10 bases, and 17 bases lay between the germline ends. CDR3 DNA: TGCGCCAGCAGCCAACCGGGGGGGGACCGGGGAAAACTGTTTTTT. This sequence encodes CASSQPGGDRGKLFF.

V usage is TRBV15 and J usage is TRBJ2-2, with no clear D. CDR1 LNHNV and CDR2 YYDKDF come from the germline V gene (reference sequence). V lost 0 bases to trimming and J lost 6 bases, with 8 bases between them. The CDR3 contains 14 residues. CDR3 in amino acids: CATSRDQNPGELFF. The CDR3, as DNA: TGTGCCACCAGCAGAGATCAGAATCCCGGGGAGCTGTTTTTT. The variable domain in full, completed from reference TRBV15 and TRBJ2-2, reads DAMVIQNPRYQVTQFGKPVTLSCSQTLNHNVMYWYQQKSSQAPKLLFHYYDKDFNNEADTPDNFQSRRPNTSFCFLDIRSPGLGDTAMYLCATSRDQNPGELFFGEGSRLTVL.

The V gene is TRBV5-4, the J gene TRBJ2-5; 7 bases agree with TRBD2. The germline CDR1 and CDR2 sequences are SGHNT and YYREEE (reference sequence). The CDR3 has 18 residues. The junction had 14 bases not matched to a gene; V was cut back by 3 bases and J by 0 bases. Written as DNA, the CDR3 is TGTGCCAGCAGCTCCCGGGCGGCTAGCGGAAGAAACCAAGAGACCCAGTACTTC. This translates into CASSSRAASGRNQETQYF. The entire variable domain, with the rest obtained from reference TRBV5-4 and TRBJ2-5, is as follows: ETGVTQSPTHLIKTRGQQVTLRCSSQSGHNTVSWYQQALGQGPQFIFQYYREEENGRGNFPPRFSGLQFPNYSSELNVNALELDDSALYLCASSSRAASGRNQETQYFGPGTRLLVL.

In nucleotides, the CDR3 is TGTGCCAGTAGATCCGGGAGGTCGAACACCGGGGAGCTGTTTTTT. It encodes CASRSGRSNTGELFF. The V gene is TRBV19, the J gene TRBJ2-2, with 7 bases identical to TRBD2. The V and J ends lost 6 bases and 0 bases, in that order; junction bases with no gene match: 4. Germline CDR1 is LNHDA and CDR2 is SQIVND (reference sequence). The CDR3 totals 15 residues.

CDR3 residues: CASSQGWRQTSTDTQYF. DNA of the CDR3: TGCGCCAGCAGCCAAGGATGGAGACAGACGAGCACAGATACGCAGTATTTT. The chain joins TRBV4-3 to TRBJ2-3, with D possibly matching TRBD1 (5 bases). The V gene lost 1 base and the J gene lost 0 bases, with 14 bases spanning the gap. The CDR3 runs 17 residues. Looked up from germline, CDR1 is LGHNA and CDR2 is YSLEER.

This clone has a single count. The CDR3 loop is CASSLLARHSNQPQHF. CDR3 DNA sequence: TGTGCCAGCAGCTTATTGGCCCGTCATAGCAATCAGCCCCAGCATTTT. This chain links TRBV7-8 with TRBJ1-5, with no clear D. This CDR3 comprises 16 residues. The germline V and J ends were trimmed by 2 bases and 0 bases, with 11 bases remaining between them. CDR1 and CDR2 from the germline V gene are SGHVS and FQNEAQ.

This chain joins TRBV9 and TRBJ2-1; 8 positions match TRBD2. The CDR3 has 17 residues. Per germline, CDR1 SGDLS and CDR2 YYNGEE. V shed 4 bases, J shed 4 bases, and the junction held 13 bases outside the gene matches. The DNA for the CDR3 is TGTGCCAGCAGCCCCGCTGCGTTTAGCGGGGAATACAATGAGCAGTTCTTC. Its translation: CASSPAAFSGEYNEQFF.

This chain links TRBV6-5 with TRBJ1-2; the D gene is possibly TRBD1 (6 bases). V lost 2 bases, J lost 2 bases, and 15 bases lay in between. CDR3 size: 16 residues. The V gene's germline CDR1 is MNHEY and CDR2 SVGAGI. In DNA, the CDR3 is TGTGCCAGCAGTTACCGTCCAAGGGACATCAACTATGGCTACACCTTC. It translates to CASSYRPRDINYGYTF.

The V gene is TRBV28, the J gene TRBJ2-1, with a weak D call TRBD1 (8 bases). This CDR3 region has 17 residues. Trimming removed 2 bases from V and 7 bases from J, with 21 bases in between. In germline, CDR1 is MDHEN, CDR2 SYDVKM. CDR3 bases: TGTGCCAGCAGTTTAAGCGGGGCAGGGGGCGATTTGAATGAGCAGTTCTTC. Its protein is CASSLSGAGGDLNEQFF.

The genes are TRBV28 and TRBJ2-3, with a weak D call TRBD2 (6 bases). This CDR3 has 15 residues. Looked up from germline, CDR1 is MDHEN and CDR2 is SYDVKM. V was clipped by 3 bases and J by 3 bases, with 13 bases between them. The CDR3 protein is CASSFAGRWTDTQYF. The DNA for the CDR3 is TGTGCCAGCAGTTTCGCGGGACGGTGGACAGATACGCAGTATTTT.

This clone was observed a few times. This chain joins TRBV2 and TRBJ1-2; no clear D. The CDR3 runs to 12 residues. V dropped 4 bases and J dropped 7 bases, with 10 bases sitting between them. CDR1 is SNHLY, CDR2 FYNNEI, per germline. The CDR3 coding sequence is TGTGCCAGCAGTGCCTCGGAGTCTGGCTACACCTTC. Amino acids: CASSASESGYTF.

The chain combines TRBV19 with TRBJ1-2, with no clear D. CDR3 size: 13 residues. V was shortened by 1 base and J by 4 bases, with 7 bases between the two germline ends. Per germline, CDR1 LNHDA and CDR2 SQIVND (reference sequence). This CDR3 reads CASSIGRIYGYTF. The CDR3 DNA follows: TGTGCCAGTAGTATAGGGAGAATCTATGGCTACACCTTC.

CDR3 nucleotide sequence: TGCGCCAGCAGCTTTGGCGGGATTACCTACGAGCAGTACTTC. Residues: CASSFGGITYEQYF. The chain employs TRBV5-1 and TRBJ2-7, with D maybe TRBD2 (6 bases). V was pared by 2 bases and J by 2 bases, with 11 bases between. Germline CDR1 SGHRS, CDR2 YFSETQ. The CDR3 has 14 amino acids.

V and J are TRBV19 and TRBJ2-6, with 7 nucleotides matching TRBD1. Trimming removed 5 bases from V and 2 bases from J; junction bases left unmatched: 9. Germline V gene data show CDR1 as LNHDA and CDR2 as SQIVND (reference sequence). The CDR3 contains 17 residues. The CDR3: CASSLPTGKTGANVLTF. The DNA for the CDR3 is TGTGCCAGTAGTTTACCGACAGGGAAAACTGGGGCCAACGTCCTGACTTTC. Full variable domain (missing parts from reference TRBV19 and TRBJ2-6): DGGITQSPKYLFRKEGQNVTLSCEQNLNHDAMYWYRQDPGQGLRLIYYSQIVNDFQKGDIAEGYSVSREKKESFPLTVTSAQKNPTAFYLCASSLPTGKTGANVLTFGAGSRLTVL.

This clone was counted once. The V gene is TRBV18, the J gene TRBJ2-2; TRBD2 might be the D (6 bases). The CDR3 runs to 16 residues. V dropped 3 bases and J dropped 2 bases, with 13 bases sitting between them. Germline lookup yields CDR1 KGHSH and CDR2 LQKENI. The CDR3 sequence is CASSPGRGINTGELFF. The DNA of the CDR3 is TGTGCCAGCTCACCCGGCCGCGGGATAAACACCGGGGAGCTGTTTTTT.

V usage is TRBV19 and J usage is TRBJ1-5, with a weak D call TRBD1 (6 bases). Trimming shortened V by 3 bases and J by 3 bases, and 12 bases separated the two germline ends. This CDR3 is built from 15 residues. Germline CDR1 and CDR2: LNHDA and SQIVND (reference sequence). CDR3 bases: TGTGCCAGTAGTATTTTAGGGGGGGTCAATCAGCCCCAGCATTTT. Translation: CASSILGGVNQPQHF.

The chain links TRBV2 to TRBJ2-1; 10 nucleotides agree with TRBD2. Looked up from germline, CDR1 is SNHLY and CDR2 is FYNNEI. This CDR3 contains 15 residues. Trimming at V came to 8 bases and at J to 0 bases, leaving 4 bases not matched to a gene. Here the CDR3 reads CASQAGGLSYNEQFF. The CDR3, as DNA: TGTGCCAGCCAAGCGGGAGGGCTCTCCTACAATGAGCAGTTCTTC. Together with reference TRBV2 and TRBJ2-1, the CDR3 gives the full variable domain: EPEVTQTPSHQVTQMGQEVILRCVPISNHLYFYWYRQILGQKVEFLVSFYNNEISEKSEIFDDQFSVERPDGSNFTLKIRSTKLEDSAMYFCASQAGGLSYNEQFFGPGTRLTVL.